The clone carrying this T cell receptor (beta chain) has more than one count but fewer than ten. The data originate from a study of glioma-infiltrating T cells. TCR alpha and beta CDR3 regions were amplified from RNA using iRepertoire nested multiplex PCR. One-step reverse transcription and amplification started from approximately 100-400 ng of tissue mRNA or PBMC total RNA. TCRdb re-analysed the multiplex PCR reads in MiXCR, keeping a single row per CDR3 protein. The table includes some 190,000 distinct CDR3 sequences, around 30% detected once. J lost 3 bases, V lost 0 bases, and 4 bases had no gene match. Germline CDR1 and CDR2: SGHRS and YFSETQ. The CDR3 has 15 residues.

The gene calls are TRBV5-1 and TRBJ1-2; 8 bases are a match to TRBD1. Sequencing was carried out using glioma tissue, nonneoplastic brain tissue, or PBMCs (not recorded which). This clonotype originated in a human donor with low-grade glioma or glioblastoma, undergoing nonglioma brain surgery, or in good health (not recorded which). CDR3 nucleotide sequence: TGCGCCAGCAGCTTGGTCCCAGGGGGCGACTATGGCTACACCTTC. Residues: CASSLVPGGDYGYTF.